These 20 T cell receptor beta chains came from one sample sequenced in a study of T cells expressing NK-cell markers. TCRdb reprocessed the 5' RACE reads, keeping one entry per CDR3 protein, no DNA. Its table records about 30,000 distinct CDR3 sequences. Sequencing used blood T cells: a sorted CD56 or NKG2C T cell subset, CD4+ or CD8+ T cells, or bulk PBMC T cells (not recorded which). These receptor sequences come from a woman between 18 and 75 years old in good health.

This chain uses TRBV18 with TRBJ2-3; TCRdb designates TRBD2, a call that cannot be tested without DNA. This CDR3 is built from 17 residues. From germline, CDR1 is KGHSH and CDR2 LQKENI. CDR3 residues: CASSLISSGDNTDTQYF.

The chain joins TRBV13 to TRBJ1-1; TCRdb lists TRBD1, though no DNA is available to test this call. The CDR3 is 13 amino acids. Germline CDR1 PRHDT, CDR2 FYEKMQ (reference sequence). CDR3: CASSGTGATEAFF.

This chain links TRBV10-3 with TRBJ2-7. The CDR3 has 13 residues. The germline CDR1 and CDR2 sequences are ENHRY and SYGVKD. CDR3 in amino acids: CAISESDSYEQYF.

The chain links TRBV19 to TRBJ1-6; TCRdb's D call of TRBD1 is untestable without DNA. The CDR3 is 14 residues long. CDR1 and CDR2 (germline): LNHDA, SQIVND (reference sequence). The CDR3 sequence is CASNPGGTGSPLHF.

The V and J genes are TRBV5-1 and TRBJ1-2; TCRdb's D call of TRBD1 is untestable without DNA. This CDR3 spans 16 amino acids. Germline-derived CDR1 and CDR2 are SGHRS and YFSETQ. CDR3 loop: CASSLVGAADNYGYTF.

Judged by frequency, this clonotype is medium-sized. The chain employs TRBV27 and TRBJ2-3. CDR1 and CDR2 from the germline V gene are MNHEY and SMNVEV (reference sequence). The CDR3 totals 12 residues. The CDR3 reads CASSLAGDTQYF.

The chain combines TRBV4-1 with TRBJ2-7. CDR1 MGHRA and CDR2 YSYEKL come from the germline V gene. The CDR3 spans 14 residues. CDR3 loop: CASSPDMENYEQYF.

The V and J genes are TRBV4-1 and TRBJ2-1; TCRdb picks TRBD2, but there is no DNA to check that call. This CDR3 comprises 13 residues. Germline assignment: CDR1 MGHRA and CDR2 YSYEKL. The CDR3 loop is CASSPIGGDEQFF.

The chain joins TRBV4-1 to TRBJ1-3. CDR3 length: 16 amino acids. Germline values: CDR1 MGHRA, CDR2 YSYEKL. The CDR3 is CASSQVLVISGNTIYF.

This CDR3 reads CSVHPGQGVEQYF. This chain joins TRBV29-1 and TRBJ2-7; the TCRdb D gene call, TRBD1, has no DNA to confirm it. The CDR3 has 13 residues. In germline, CDR1 is SQVTM, CDR2 ANQGSEA.

The J gene is TRBJ2-2, the V gene TRBV10-3. Per germline, CDR1 ENHRY and CDR2 SYGVKD. The CDR3 totals 12 residues. The CDR3 spells CAIRRDTGELFF.

The chain combines TRBV10-3 with TRBJ2-2. The CDR3 loop spans 12 amino acids. Germline CDR1 is ENHRY and CDR2 is SYGVKD. This chain's CDR3 is CAIRAGNGELFF.

The V call is TRBV7-9, the J call TRBJ1-2; checking the TCRdb D call of TRBD1 is not possible without DNA. Germline loops: CDR1 SEHNR, CDR2 FQNEAQ (reference sequence). CDR3 length: 14 amino acids. The CDR3 loop is CASSLSTGDYGYTF.

CDR3: CASSLSRTGRGQTQYF. The J gene is TRBJ2-5, the V gene TRBV7-9; TCRdb gives TRBD1 as the D gene, but with no DNA this cannot be confirmed. This CDR3 region has 16 residues. Per the germline V gene, CDR1 is SEHNR and CDR2 is FQNEAQ (reference sequence).

The gene calls are TRBV2 and TRBJ2-2. Germline assignment: CDR1 SNHLY and CDR2 FYNNEI. The CDR3 runs to 13 residues. CDR3: CASSGIYTGELFF. The variable domain in full, completed from reference TRBV2 and TRBJ2-2, reads EPEVTQTPSHQVTQMGQEVILRCVPISNHLYFYWYRQILGQKVEFLVSFYNNEISEKSEIFDDQFSVERPDGSNFTLKIRSTKLEDSAMYFCASSGIYTGELFFGEGSRLTVL.

The V gene is TRBV7-8, the J gene TRBJ2-7; TCRdb picks TRBD1, but there is no DNA to check that call. Germline V CDR1 and CDR2: SGHVS, FQNEAQ. This CDR3 region has 16 residues. The CDR3 here is CASSPPGEALTYEQYF.

This chain connects TRBV28 to TRBJ2-7; TCRdb reports TRBD1, a call that lacks DNA to check it against. This CDR3 comprises 15 residues. The V gene's germline CDR1 is MDHEN and CDR2 SYDVKM. The CDR3 spells CASSPYQGGDGEQYF.

The chain carries TRBV5-5 and TRBJ2-7; TCRdb designates TRBD1, a call that cannot be tested without DNA. There are 15 residues in the CDR3. Germline loops: CDR1 SGHKS, CDR2 YYEKEE (reference sequence). The CDR3 reads CASSSGTASSYEQYF.

This chain connects TRBV6-5 to TRBJ2-2; there is no DNA to check the TCRdb D call of TRBD2. CDR3 length equals 14 residues. Germline V CDR1 and CDR2: MNHEY, SVGAGI. The CDR3 spells CASSYSPMGGELFF.

The V gene is TRBV7-9, the J gene TRBJ2-1; there is no DNA to check the TCRdb D call of TRBD2. CDR3 size: 16 residues. Germline V gives CDR1 SEHNR, CDR2 FQNEAQ (reference sequence). The CDR3: CASSPRGGASYNEQFF.